Shown below are 2 T cell receptor beta chains from a single sample sequenced in a study of blood T cell repertoires in COVID-19. Using immunoSEQ multiplex PCR, the repertoire was profiled, and TCRdb retains in-frame clones only, with some absent. The sample holds around 700,000 clones; approximately 90% are singletons and the top ten take under 0.3%. Sequences were obtained from peripheral blood. The receptors were sampled from a woman in her late teens or twenties with acute or convalescent COVID-19.

In this sample, this clone turned up a few times. Written as DNA, the CDR3 is TGTGCCAGCACTTACCAGCCGGGAAACACTGAAGCTTTCTTT. This translates into CASTYQPGNTEAFF. The chain links TRBV7-9 to TRBJ1-1, with D unclear. Germline CDR1 and CDR2: SEHNR and FQNEAQ (reference sequence). The length of the CDR3 is 14 residues. Trimming shortened V by 7 bases and J by 2 bases, and 14 bases separated the two germline ends.

This chain uses TRBV4-3 with TRBJ1-3; TRBD1 agrees at 8 bases. The CDR3 has 15 amino acids. CDR1 is LGHNA, CDR2 YSLEER, per germline. After removal of 1 base from V and 8 bases from J, the junction contained 7 bases not matched to a gene. The chain's CDR3 is CASSQARQGRDTIYF. The CDR3 DNA reads TGCGCCAGCAGCCAAGCGCGACAGGGGAGGGACACCATATATTTT.